This TCR beta chain was obtained from a study of beta chain features in type 1 diabetes. Expressed TCRB transcripts were sequenced, since all the RNA that had been isolated was reverse transcribed. Measured with immunoSEQ multiplex PCR; TCRdb has only the in-frame clones, and not every one. The data contain fewer than 550,000 clones, about an eighth of them singletons. This clone was counted between two and nine times. Via CD45RO/CCR7/CD25/CD127/CD95/CD27, cells of the CD4+ naive, central memory, regulatory and stem cell-like memory subsets were sorted. The germline V gene has CDR1 SGHNT and CDR2 YENEEA. The CDR3 contains 12 residues. Trimming removed 1 base from V and 7 bases from J, with 8 bases in between.

This clonotype originated in a woman between 18 and 30 years old in good health. The V call is TRBV11-3, the J call TRBJ2-7; D is unclear. The sequenced material came from naive CD4+ T cells from blood. The CDR3: CASSLGNTEQYF. The CDR3 DNA reads TGTGCCAGCAGCTTAGGGAACACAGAGCAGTACTTC.